The clone carrying this T cell receptor (beta chain) was observed a few times. The antigen is unknown. The sample is drawn from a study of blood T cells in healthy people across ages. General study points: Unsorted PBMC input precluded a conclusive naive versus antigen-experienced comparison. Higher diversity, along with more naive CD4+ cells, distinguished long-lived donors from aged donors.

This CDR3 has 14 residues. Germline V gene lookup returns CDR1 SGHAT and CDR2 FQNNGV. Trimming stripped 5 bases from V and 2 bases from J, with 11 bases between. Combining a sample-barcoded 5' primer with a J-beta primer mix, a second PCR ran for 7 to 11 cycles. Every cDNA was tagged by a template-switch adaptor with 12 random nucleotides. CDR3-containing paired-end reads numbering at least 2.5 million came from each sample. TCRdb itself ran the 5' RACE reads through MiXCR, one entry per CDR3 protein. The table lists hundreds of thousands of distinct CDR3 sequences, about 30% of them singletons. The receptor's source is a woman aged 80 or older in good health. Sequences were obtained from blood. The chain recombines TRBV11-2 with TRBJ2-3, with D perhaps TRBD1 (6 bases). The CDR3: CASSPGVFTDTQYF. The CDR3 bases are TGTGCCAGCAGCCCAGGGGTCTTCACAGATACGCAGTATTTT.